This T cell receptor beta chain appears in the sequencing data of a study of neoadjuvant anti-PD-1 for oral cavity cancer. In the study overall: Around day 43, patients without progression received a fourth nivolumab dose before surgery.

Blood cells were analyzed directly, without culture or expansion. The CDR3 is made up of 15 amino acids. Trimming pared 4 bases from V and 0 bases from J, leaving 13 bases between. Germline-derived CDR1 and CDR2 are GTSNPN and SVGIG (reference sequence). Sequenced by immunoSEQ multiplex PCR; TCRdb stores in-frame clones only, minus some. The sample contains some 16,000 clones, over 65% of which appear only once. About this clone itself: Its antigen remains unknown.

Overall study findings and caveats: After neoadjuvant nivolumab, PBMC T cell clonality was significantly higher in non-responders than responders.

The specimen was PBMCs, collected before nivolumab (anti-PD-1) treatment. The chain is built from TRBV30 and TRBJ2-4; D remains unclear. The TCR comes from a person aged 35 to 85 with oral cavity squamous cell carcinoma. The CDR3 region has the DNA TGTGCCTGGAATGGGCAGTCTCTAGCCAAAAACATTCAGTACTTC. Translation: CAWNGQSLAKNIQYF.